The present T cell receptor beta chain was sequenced within a study of regulatory T cells in long-lasting Graves disease. Study-wide results and caveats: Favored usage of TRBV28, TRBJ1-2 and TRBJ2-5 was recorded in persistent disease.

This clonotype was seen only a few times. What it binds is not known. Relying on iRepertoire HTBI primers and Arm-PCR of CDR3 regions, the team built TCR beta libraries. A single record per CDR3 protein comes from TCRdb applying MiXCR to the multiplex PCR reads. The table records hundreds of thousands of distinct CDR3 sequences, roughly 16% of them present only once. Noted time point: newly diagnosed GD, antithyroid drugs for less than 3 months. Researchers made the TCR library from RNA that was extracted from PBMCs. The ends lost 3 bases at V and 8 bases at J; junction bases unmatched: 22. This CDR3 spans 19 amino acids. Germline V gene data show CDR1 as SGDLS and CDR2 as YYNGEE. These records were also assigned to another study, of T cells in Graves' hyperthyroidism and ophthalmopathy.

This specimen was peripheral blood mononuclear cells (PBMCs), taken at new diagnosis, from a patient treated with antithyroid drugs. The chain couples TRBV9 to TRBJ2-1; TRBD2 matches at 8 bases. This clonotype originated in a woman aged 35-60 years with Graves disease. The CDR3 sequence: CASSAGDLGGARRSDEQFF. CDR3 bases: TGTGCCAGCAGCGCGGGTGATCTCGGGGGGGCCCGGCGTAGCGATGAGCAGTTCTTC.